The 3 T cell receptor beta chains given below trace back to one sample, sequenced in a study of cytomegalovirus exposure and HLA in healthy donors (dated by TCRdb to the late 2010s). Receptor libraries were prepared by the immunoSEQ multiplex PCR assay. In TCRdb, the immuneACCESS table is reduced to in-frame sequences with V and J assigned. These tables do not hold every clone; where another copy was compared, an unresolved V gene accounts for under half, and the others remain unexplained. Counted in this sample were about 140,000 clones; 88% of them appeared once. The ten biggest clones cover roughly 7.7% of the sample. The sequencing input was PBMCs. The source is a woman aged 18-29 years in good health and CMV-seropositive.

This chain connects TRBV5-1 to TRBJ2-1; D gene uncertain. The CDR3 spans 12 residues. V gave up 5 bases and J gave up 8 bases, with 11 bases separating them. Germline V gives CDR1 SGHRS, CDR2 YFSETQ. The CDR3 bases are TGCGCCAGCAGGCAAACTATTTATGAGCAGTTCTTC. Translating it yields CASRQTIYEQFF.

The sample holds one count of this clone. The chain is built from TRBV9 and TRBJ1-1; D gene uncertain. CDR1 and CDR2 from the germline V gene are SGDLS and YYNGEE. V dropped 0 bases and J dropped 2 bases, with 11 bases sitting between them. The CDR3 is 15 amino acids. CDR3 DNA sequence: TGTGCCAGCAGCGTAGACGGCAGGATTAACACTGAAGCTTTCTTT. This translates into CASSVDGRINTEAFF.

J is TRBJ2-1 and V is TRBV6-1, with D possibly matching TRBD2 (6 bases). The CDR3 has 13 amino acids. Germline assignment: CDR1 MNHNS and CDR2 SASEGT. V lost 3 bases, J lost 9 bases, and 12 bases lay in between. CDR3 nucleotides: TGTGCCAGCAGTGATCGGCGGGAACGTGAGCAGTTCTTC. Its translation is CASSDRREREQFF.